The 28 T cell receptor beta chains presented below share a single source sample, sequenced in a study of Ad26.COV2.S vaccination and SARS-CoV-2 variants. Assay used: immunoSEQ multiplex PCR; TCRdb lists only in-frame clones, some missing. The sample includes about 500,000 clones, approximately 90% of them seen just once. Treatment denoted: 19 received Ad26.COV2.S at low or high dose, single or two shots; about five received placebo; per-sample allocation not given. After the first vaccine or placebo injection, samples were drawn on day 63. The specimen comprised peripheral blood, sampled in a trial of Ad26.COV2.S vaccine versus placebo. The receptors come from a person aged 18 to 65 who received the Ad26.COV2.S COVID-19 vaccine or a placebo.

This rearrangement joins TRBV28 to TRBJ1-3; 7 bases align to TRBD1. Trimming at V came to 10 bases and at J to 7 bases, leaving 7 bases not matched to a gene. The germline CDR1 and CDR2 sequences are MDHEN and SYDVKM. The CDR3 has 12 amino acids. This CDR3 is CATKTGKNTIYF. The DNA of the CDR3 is TGTGCCACCAAGACAGGGAAGAACACCATATATTTT.

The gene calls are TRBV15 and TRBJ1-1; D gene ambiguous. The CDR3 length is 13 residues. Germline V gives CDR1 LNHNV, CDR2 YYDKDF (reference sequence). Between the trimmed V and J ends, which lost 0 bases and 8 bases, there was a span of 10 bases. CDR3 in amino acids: CATSRDPPAEAFF. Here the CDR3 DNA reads TGTGCCACCAGCAGAGATCCACCGGCCGAAGCTTTCTTT.

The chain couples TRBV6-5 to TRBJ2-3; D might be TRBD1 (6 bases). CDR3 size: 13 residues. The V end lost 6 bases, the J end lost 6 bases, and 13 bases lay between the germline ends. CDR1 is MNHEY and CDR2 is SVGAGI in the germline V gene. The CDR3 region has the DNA TGTGCCAGCAGAGACAGGTTTAAGGATACGCAGTATTTT. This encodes CASRDRFKDTQYF.

DNA for the CDR3: TGCGCCAGCAGCCAAGGGGTCGACAGAGGGCAGCCCCAGCATTTT. It codes for CASSQGVDRGQPQHF. The chain combines TRBV4-3 with TRBJ1-5; weak D call: TRBD1 (5 bases). The length of the CDR3 is 15 residues. Germline V lookup: CDR1 LGHNA, CDR2 YSLEER. V was shortened by 1 base and J by 7 bases, with 14 bases between the two germline ends.

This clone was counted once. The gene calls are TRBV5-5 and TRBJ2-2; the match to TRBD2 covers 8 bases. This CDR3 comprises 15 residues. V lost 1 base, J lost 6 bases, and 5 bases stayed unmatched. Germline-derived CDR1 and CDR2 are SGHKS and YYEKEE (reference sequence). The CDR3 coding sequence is TGTGCCAGCAGCTTGATAGCGGGACTTTCCGGGGAGCTGTTTTTT. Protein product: CASSLIAGLSGELFF.

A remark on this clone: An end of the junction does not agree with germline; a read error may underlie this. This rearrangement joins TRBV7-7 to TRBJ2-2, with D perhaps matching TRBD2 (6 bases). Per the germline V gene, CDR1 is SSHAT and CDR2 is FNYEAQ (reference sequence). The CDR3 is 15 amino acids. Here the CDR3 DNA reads TGTGCTAGCAGCTTAGTTAGCGGGAACACCGGGGAGCTGTTTTTT. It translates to CASSLVSGNTGELFF.

CDR3 coding DNA: TGTGCCAGCGGAGCCAAATACAATGAGCAGTTCTTC. Translation gives CASGAKYNEQFF. V and J are TRBV2 and TRBJ2-1, with D unclear. Germline V gene data show CDR1 as SNHLY and CDR2 as FYNNEI. Trimming left V 8 bases short and J 4 bases short, with 9 bases between. The CDR3 is 12 amino acids.

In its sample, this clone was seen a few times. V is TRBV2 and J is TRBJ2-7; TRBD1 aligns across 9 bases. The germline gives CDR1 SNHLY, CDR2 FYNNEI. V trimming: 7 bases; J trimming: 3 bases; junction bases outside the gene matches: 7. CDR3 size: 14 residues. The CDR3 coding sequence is TGTGCCAGCACTGGGACAGGGAGTGGCTACGAGCAGTACTTC. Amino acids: CASTGTGSGYEQYF.

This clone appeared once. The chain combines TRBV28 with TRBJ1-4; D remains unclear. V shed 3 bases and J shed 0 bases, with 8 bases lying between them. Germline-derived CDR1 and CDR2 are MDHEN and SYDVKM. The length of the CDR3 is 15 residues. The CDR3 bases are TGTGCCAGCAGTTTCCCTCACGCAACTAATGAAAAACTGTTTTTT. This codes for CASSFPHATNEKLFF.

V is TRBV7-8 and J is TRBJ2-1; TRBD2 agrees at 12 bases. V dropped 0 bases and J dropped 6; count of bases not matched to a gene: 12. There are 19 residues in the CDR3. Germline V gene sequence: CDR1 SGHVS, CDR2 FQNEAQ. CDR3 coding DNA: TGTGCCAGCAGCTTAGCTCCAAATAGGACTAGCGGGGCCTTCAATGAGCAGTTCTTC. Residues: CASSLAPNRTSGAFNEQFF. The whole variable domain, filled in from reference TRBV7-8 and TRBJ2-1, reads GAGVSQSPRYKVAKRGQDVALRCDPISGHVSLFWYQQALGQGPEFLTYFQNEAQLDKSGLPSDRFFAERPEGSVSTLKIQRTQQEDSAVYLCASSLAPNRTSGAFNEQFFGPGTRLTVL.

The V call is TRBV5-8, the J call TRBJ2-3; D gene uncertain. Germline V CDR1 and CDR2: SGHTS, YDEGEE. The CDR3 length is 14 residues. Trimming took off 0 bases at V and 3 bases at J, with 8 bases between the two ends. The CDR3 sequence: CASSLGLVTDTQYF. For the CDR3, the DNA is TGTGCCAGCAGCTTGGGGTTAGTTACAGATACGCAGTATTTT.

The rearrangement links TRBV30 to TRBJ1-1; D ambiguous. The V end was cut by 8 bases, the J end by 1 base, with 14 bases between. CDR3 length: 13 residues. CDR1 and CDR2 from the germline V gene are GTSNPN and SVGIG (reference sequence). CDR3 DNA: TGTGCCGGTGGGCCCAAGTGGAACACTGAAGCTTTCTTT. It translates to CAGGPKWNTEAFF.

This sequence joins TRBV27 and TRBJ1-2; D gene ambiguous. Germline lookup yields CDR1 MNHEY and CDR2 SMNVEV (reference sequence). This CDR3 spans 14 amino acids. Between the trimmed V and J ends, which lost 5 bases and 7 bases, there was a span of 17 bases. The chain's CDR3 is CASSPRNARGGYTF. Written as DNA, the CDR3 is TGTGCCAGCAGTCCCCGGAACGCCCGGGGTGGCTACACCTTC.

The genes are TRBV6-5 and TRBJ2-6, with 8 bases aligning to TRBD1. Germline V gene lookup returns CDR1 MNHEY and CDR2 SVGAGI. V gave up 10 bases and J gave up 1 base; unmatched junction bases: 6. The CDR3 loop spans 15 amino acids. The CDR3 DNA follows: TGTGCCACCAGGTGGGACAGGTCTGGGGCCAACGTCCTGACTTTC. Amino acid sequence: CATRWDRSGANVLTF.

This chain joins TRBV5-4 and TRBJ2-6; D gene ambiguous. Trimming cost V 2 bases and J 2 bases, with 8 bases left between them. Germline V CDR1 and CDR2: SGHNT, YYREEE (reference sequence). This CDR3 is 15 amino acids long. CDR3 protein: CASSFGGPGANVLTF. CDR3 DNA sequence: TGTGCCAGCAGCTTCGGTGGGCCTGGGGCCAACGTCCTGACTTTC.

The CDR3 loop is CASSLWNSEGEQFF. CDR3 DNA sequence: TGCGCCAGCAGCTTGTGGAATAGCGAGGGTGAGCAGTTCTTC. This chain connects TRBV5-1 to TRBJ2-1; TRBD2 is a possible D gene (5 bases). Germline V lookup: CDR1 SGHRS, CDR2 YFSETQ. V was pared by 1 base and J by 9 bases, with 14 bases between. The CDR3 has 14 amino acids.

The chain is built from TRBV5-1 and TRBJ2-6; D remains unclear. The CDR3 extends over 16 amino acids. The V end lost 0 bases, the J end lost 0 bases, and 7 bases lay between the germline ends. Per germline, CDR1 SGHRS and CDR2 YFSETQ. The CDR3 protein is CASSLVSDSGANVLTF. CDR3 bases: TGCGCCAGCAGCTTGGTGTCAGACTCTGGGGCCAACGTCCTGACTTTC.

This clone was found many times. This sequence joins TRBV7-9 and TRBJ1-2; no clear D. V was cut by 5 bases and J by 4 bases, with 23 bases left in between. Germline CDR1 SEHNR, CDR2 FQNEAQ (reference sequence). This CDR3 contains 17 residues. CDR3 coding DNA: TGTGCCAGCAGCCTGGGCCGTGGCGACGCCCCGTTCTATGGCTACACCTTC. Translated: CASSLGRGDAPFYGYTF. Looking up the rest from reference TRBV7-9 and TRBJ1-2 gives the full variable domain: DTGVSQNPRHKITKRGQNVTFRCDPISEHNRLYWYRQTLGQGPEFLTYFQNEAQLEKSRLLSDRFSAERPKGSFSTLEIQRTEQGDSAMYLCASSLGRGDAPFYGYTFGSGTRLTVV.

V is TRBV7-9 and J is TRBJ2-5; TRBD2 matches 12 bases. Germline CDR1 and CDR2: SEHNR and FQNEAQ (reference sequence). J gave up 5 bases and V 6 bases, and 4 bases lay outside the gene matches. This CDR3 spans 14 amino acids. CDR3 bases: TGTGCCAGCAGTCTAGCGGGAGGGTGGGAGACCCAGTACTTC. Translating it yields CASSLAGGWETQYF.

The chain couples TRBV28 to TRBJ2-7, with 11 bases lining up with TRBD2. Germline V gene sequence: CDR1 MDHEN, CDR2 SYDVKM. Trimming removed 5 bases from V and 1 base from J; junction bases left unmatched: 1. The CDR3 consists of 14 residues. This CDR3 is CASSLAGGSYEQYF. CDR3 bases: TGTGCCAGCAGTCTAGCGGGAGGTTCCTACGAGCAGTACTTC. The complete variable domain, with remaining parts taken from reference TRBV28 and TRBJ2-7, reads DVKVTQSSRYLVKRTGEKVFLECVQDMDHENMFWYRQDPGLGLRLIYFSYDVKMKEKGDIPEGYSVSREKKERFSLILESASTNQTSMYLCASSLAGGSYEQYFGPGTRLTVT.

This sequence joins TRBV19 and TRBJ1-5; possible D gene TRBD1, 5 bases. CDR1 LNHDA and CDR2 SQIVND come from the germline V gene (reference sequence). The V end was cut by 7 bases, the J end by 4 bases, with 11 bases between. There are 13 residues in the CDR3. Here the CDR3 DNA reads TGTGCCAGTACCTTCAGGGCAAATCAGCCCCAGCATTTT. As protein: CASTFRANQPQHF.

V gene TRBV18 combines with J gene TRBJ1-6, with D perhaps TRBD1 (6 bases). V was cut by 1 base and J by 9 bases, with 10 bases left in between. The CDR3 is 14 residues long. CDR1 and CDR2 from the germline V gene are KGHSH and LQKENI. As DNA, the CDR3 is TGTGCCAGCTCACCACGACAGGACGGTTCACCCCTCCACTTT. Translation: CASSPRQDGSPLHF.

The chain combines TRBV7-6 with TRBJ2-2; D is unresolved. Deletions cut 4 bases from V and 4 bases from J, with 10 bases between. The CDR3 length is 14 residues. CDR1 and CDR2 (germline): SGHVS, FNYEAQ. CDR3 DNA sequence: TGTGCCAGCAGCTCGACCAGTTCCACCGGGGAGCTGTTTTTT. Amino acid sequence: CASSSTSSTGELFF.

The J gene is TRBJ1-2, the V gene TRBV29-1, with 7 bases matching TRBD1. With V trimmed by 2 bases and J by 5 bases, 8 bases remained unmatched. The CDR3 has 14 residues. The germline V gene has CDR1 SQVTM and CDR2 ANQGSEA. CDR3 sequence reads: CSVERTGLRYGYTF. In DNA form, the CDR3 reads TGCAGCGTTGAACGGACAGGTTTGCGGTATGGCTACACCTTC.

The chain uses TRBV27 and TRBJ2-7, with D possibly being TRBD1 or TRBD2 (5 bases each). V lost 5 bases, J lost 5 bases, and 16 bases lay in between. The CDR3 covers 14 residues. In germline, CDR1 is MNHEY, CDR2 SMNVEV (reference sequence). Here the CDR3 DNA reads TGTGCCAGCAGTAAGGGCTCGACAGCGGACGAGCAGTACTTC. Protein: CASSKGSTADEQYF.

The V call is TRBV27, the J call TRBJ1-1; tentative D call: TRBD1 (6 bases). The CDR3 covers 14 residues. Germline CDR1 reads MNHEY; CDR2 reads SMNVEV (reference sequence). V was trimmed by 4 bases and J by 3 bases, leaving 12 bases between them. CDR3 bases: TGTGCCAGCAGTTCCACTACAGGGTACACTGAAGCTTTCTTT. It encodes CASSSTTGYTEAFF.

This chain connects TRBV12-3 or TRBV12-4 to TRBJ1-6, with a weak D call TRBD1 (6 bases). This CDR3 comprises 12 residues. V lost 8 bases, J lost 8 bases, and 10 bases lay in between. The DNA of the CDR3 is TGTGCCAGCCAACAGGGATATTCACCCCTCCACTTT. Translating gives CASQQGYSPLHF.

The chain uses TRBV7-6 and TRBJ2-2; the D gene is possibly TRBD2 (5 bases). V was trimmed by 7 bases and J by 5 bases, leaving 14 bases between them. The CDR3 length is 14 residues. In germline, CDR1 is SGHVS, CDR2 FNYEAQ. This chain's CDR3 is CASTHREKTGELFF. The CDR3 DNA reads TGTGCCAGCACGCATCGGGAAAAAACCGGGGAGCTGTTTTTT. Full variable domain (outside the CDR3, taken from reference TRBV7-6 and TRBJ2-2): GAGVSQSPRYKVTKRGQDVALRCDPISGHVSLYWYRQALGQGPEFLTYFNYEAQQDKSGLPNDRFSAERPEGSISTLTIQRTEQRDSAMYRCASTHREKTGELFFGEGSRLTVL.